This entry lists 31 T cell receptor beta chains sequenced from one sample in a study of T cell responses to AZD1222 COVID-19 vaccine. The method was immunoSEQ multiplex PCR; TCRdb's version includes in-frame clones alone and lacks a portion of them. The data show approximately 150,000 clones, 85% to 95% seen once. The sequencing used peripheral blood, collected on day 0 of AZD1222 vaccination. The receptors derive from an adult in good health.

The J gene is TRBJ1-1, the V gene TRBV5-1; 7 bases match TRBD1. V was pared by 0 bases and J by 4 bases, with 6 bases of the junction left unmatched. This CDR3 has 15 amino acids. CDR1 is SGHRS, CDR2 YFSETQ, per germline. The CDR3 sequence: CASSLGEGAGTEAFF. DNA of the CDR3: TGCGCCAGCAGCTTGGGAGAGGGGGCTGGCACTGAAGCTTTCTTT.

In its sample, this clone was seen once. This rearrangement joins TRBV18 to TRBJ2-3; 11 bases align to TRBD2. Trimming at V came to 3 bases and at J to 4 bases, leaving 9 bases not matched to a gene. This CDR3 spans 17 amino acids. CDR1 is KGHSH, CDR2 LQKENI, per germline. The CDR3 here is CASSPPYSGRVSDTQYF. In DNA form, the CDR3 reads TGTGCCAGCTCACCGCCGTATAGCGGGAGGGTGTCAGATACGCAGTATTTT.

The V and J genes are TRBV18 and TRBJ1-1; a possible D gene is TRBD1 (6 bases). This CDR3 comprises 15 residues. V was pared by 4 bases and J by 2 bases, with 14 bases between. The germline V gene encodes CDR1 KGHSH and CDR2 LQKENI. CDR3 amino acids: CASSQNTGRNTEAFF. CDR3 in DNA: TGTGCCAGCTCACAAAATACAGGGAGAAACACTGAAGCTTTCTTT.

The DNA for the CDR3 is TGTGCCAGCAGCGAAGCCAACATGAACACTGAAGCTTTCTTT. Its protein is CASSEANMNTEAFF. The rearrangement uses TRBV6-2 or TRBV6-3 and TRBJ1-1, with no clear D. V shed 6 bases and J shed 0 bases, with 11 bases lying between them. The CDR3 length is 14 residues. Germline lookup yields CDR1 MNHEY and CDR2 SVGEGT.

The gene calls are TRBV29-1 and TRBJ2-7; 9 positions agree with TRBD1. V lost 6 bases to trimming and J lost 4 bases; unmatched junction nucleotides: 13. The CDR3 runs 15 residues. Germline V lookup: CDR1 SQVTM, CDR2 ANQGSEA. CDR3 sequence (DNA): TGCAGCGTCGGAAAAAAGGGACAGGGATGGTACGAGCAGTACTTC. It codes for CSVGKKGQGWYEQYF.

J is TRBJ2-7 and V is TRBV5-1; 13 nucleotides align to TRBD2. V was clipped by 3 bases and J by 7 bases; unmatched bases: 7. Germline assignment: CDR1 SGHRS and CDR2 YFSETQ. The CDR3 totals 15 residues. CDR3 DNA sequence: TGCGCCAGCAGCTGGGGGACTAGCGGGACCTTAGAGCAGTACTTC. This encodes CASSWGTSGTLEQYF.

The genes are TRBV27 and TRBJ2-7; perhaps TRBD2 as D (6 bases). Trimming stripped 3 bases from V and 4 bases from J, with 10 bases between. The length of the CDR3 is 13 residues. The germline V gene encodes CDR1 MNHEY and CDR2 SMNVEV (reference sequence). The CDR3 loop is CASSFGTLYEQYF. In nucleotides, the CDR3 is TGTGCCAGCAGTTTCGGGACTCTGTACGAGCAGTACTTC.

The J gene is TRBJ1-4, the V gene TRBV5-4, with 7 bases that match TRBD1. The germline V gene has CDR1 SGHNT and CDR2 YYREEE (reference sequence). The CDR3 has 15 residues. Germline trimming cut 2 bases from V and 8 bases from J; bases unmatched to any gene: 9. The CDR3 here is CASSLGQGRGEKLFF. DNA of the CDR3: TGTGCCAGCAGCTTAGGGCAGGGCAGGGGGGAAAAACTGTTTTTT.

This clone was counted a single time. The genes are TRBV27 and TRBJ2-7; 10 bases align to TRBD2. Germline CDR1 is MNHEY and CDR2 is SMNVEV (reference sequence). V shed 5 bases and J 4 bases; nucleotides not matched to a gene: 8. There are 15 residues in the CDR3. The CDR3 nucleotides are TGTGCCAGCAGTCGTCCGGGACTAGCGCTGTACGAGCAGTACTTC. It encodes CASSRPGLALYEQYF.

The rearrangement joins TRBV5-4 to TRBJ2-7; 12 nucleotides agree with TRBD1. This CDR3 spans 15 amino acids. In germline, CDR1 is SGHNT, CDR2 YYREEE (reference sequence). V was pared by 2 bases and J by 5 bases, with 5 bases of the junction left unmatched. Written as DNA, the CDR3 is TGTGCCAGCAGCTTTTGGGACAGGGGGCTCCACGAGCAGTACTTC. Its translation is CASSFWDRGLHEQYF.

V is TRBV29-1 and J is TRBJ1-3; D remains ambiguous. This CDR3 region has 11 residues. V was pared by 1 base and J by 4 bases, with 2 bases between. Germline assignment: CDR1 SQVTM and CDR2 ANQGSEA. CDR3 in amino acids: CSVEGGNTIYF. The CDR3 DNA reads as TGCAGCGTTGAAGGGGGAAACACCATATATTTT. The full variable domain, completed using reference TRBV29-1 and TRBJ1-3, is SAVISQKPSRDICQRGTSLTIQCQVDSQVTMMFWYRQQPGQSLTLIATANQGSEATYESGFVIDKFPISRPNLTFSTLTVSNMSPEDSSIYLCSVEGGNTIYFGEGSWLTVV.

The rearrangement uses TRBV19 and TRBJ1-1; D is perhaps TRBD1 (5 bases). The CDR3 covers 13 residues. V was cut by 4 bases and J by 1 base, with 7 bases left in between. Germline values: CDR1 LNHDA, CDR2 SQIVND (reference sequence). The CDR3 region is CASSRQPNTEAFF. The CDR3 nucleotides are TGTGCCAGTAGTAGACAGCCGAACACTGAAGCTTTCTTT.

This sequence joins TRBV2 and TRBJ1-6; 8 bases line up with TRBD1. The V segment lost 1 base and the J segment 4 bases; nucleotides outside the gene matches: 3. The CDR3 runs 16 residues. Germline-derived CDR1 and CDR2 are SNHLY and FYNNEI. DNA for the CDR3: TGTGCCAGCAGTGAAGTGACAGGGGCATATAATTCACCCCTCCACTTT. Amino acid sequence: CASSEVTGAYNSPLHF.

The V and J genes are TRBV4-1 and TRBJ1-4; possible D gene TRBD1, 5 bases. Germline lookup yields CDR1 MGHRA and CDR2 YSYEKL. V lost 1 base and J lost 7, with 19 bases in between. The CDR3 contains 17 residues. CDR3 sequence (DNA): TGCGCCAGCAGCCAAGCCGACGGGGGACGGCTGGCTGAAAAACTGTTTTTT. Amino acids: CASSQADGGRLAEKLFF.

CDR3 amino acids: CAWSVFVGQGKYEQYF. The CDR3 DNA reads TGTGCCTGGAGTGTATTTGTGGGACAGGGCAAATACGAGCAGTACTTC. The rearrangement joins TRBV30 to TRBJ2-7; 9 bases are a match to TRBD1. Germline assignment: CDR1 GTSNPN and CDR2 SVGIG (reference sequence). Trimming at V came to 0 bases and at J to 4 bases, leaving 10 bases not matched to a gene. The CDR3 loop spans 16 amino acids. The complete variable domain, with remaining parts taken from reference TRBV30 and TRBJ2-7, reads SQTIHQWPATLVQPVGSPLSLECTVEGTSNPNLYWYRQAAGRGLQLLFYSVGIGQISSEVPQNLSASRPQDRQFILSSKKLLLSDSGFYLCAWSVFVGQGKYEQYFGPGTRLTVT.

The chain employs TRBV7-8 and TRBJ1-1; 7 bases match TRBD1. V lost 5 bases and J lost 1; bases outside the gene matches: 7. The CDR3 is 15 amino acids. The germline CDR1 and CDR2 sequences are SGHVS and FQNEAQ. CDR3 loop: CASSPTGRANTEAFF. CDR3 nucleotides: TGTGCCAGCAGCCCGACAGGGCGAGCGAACACTGAAGCTTTCTTT. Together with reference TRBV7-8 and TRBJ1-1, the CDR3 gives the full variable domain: GAGVSQSPRYKVAKRGQDVALRCDPISGHVSLFWYQQALGQGPEFLTYFQNEAQLDKSGLPSDRFFAERPEGSVSTLKIQRTQQEDSAVYLCASSPTGRANTEAFFGQGTRLTVV.

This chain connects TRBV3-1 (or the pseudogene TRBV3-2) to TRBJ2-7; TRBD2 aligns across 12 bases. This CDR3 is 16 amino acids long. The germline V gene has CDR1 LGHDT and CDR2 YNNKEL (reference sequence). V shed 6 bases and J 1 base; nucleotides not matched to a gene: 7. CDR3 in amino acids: CASSDGLAGSSYEQYF. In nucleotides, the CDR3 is TGTGCCAGCAGTGACGGACTAGCGGGATCGTCCTACGAGCAGTACTTC.

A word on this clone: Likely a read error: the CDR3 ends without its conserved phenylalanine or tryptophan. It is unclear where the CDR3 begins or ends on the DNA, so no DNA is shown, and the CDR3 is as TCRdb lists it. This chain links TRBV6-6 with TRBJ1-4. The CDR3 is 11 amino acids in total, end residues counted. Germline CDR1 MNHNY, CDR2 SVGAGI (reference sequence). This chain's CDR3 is CASGDRSRRGA.

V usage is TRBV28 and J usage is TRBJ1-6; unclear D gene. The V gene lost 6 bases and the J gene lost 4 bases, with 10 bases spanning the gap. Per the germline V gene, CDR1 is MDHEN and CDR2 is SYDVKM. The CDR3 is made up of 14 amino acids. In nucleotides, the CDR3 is TGTGCCAGCAGAGCGGCAGATTATAATTCACCCCTCCACTTT. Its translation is CASRAADYNSPLHF. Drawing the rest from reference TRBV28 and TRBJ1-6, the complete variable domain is DVKVTQSSRYLVKRTGEKVFLECVQDMDHENMFWYRQDPGLGLRLIYFSYDVKMKEKGDIPEGYSVSREKKERFSLILESASTNQTSMYLCASRAADYNSPLHFGNGTRLTVT.

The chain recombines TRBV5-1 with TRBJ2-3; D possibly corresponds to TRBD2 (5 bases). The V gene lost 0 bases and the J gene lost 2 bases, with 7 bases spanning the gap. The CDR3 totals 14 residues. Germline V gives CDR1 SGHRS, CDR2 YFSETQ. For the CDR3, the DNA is TGCGCCAGCAGCTTGGGGGAGATCACAGATACGCAGTATTTT. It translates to CASSLGEITDTQYF.

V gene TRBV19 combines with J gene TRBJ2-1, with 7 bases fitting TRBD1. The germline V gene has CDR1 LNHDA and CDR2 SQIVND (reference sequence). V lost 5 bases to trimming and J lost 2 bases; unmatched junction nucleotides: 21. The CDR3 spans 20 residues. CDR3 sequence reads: CASSWSSGRGRTSTYNEQFF. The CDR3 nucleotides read TGTGCCAGTAGTTGGTCCAGCGGAAGGGGGCGAACGTCGACCTACAATGAGCAGTTCTTC.

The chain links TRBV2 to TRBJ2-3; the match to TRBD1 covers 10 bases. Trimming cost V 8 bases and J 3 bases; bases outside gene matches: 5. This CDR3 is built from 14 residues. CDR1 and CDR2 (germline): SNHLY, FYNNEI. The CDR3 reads CASSWDRGTDTQYF. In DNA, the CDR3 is TGTGCCAGCTCCTGGGACAGGGGAACAGATACGCAGTATTTT.

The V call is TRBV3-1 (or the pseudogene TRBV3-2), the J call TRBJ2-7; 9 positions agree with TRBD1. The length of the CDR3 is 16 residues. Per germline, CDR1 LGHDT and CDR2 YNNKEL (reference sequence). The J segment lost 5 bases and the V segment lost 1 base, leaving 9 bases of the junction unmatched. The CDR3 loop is CASSQASGTGFHEQYF. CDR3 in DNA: TGTGCCAGCAGCCAAGCATCCGGGACAGGGTTCCACGAGCAGTACTTC.

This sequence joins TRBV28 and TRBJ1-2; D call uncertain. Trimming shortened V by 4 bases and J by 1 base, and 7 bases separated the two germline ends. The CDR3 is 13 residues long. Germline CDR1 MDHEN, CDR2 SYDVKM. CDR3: CASSSEVNYGYTF. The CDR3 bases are TGTGCCAGCAGTTCAGAGGTTAACTATGGCTACACCTTC.

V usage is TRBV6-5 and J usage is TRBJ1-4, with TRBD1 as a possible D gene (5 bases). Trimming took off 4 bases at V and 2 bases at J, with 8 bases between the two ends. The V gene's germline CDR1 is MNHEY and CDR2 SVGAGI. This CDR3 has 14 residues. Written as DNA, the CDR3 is TGTGCCAGCAGTTCCAGGGTTACTAATGAAAAACTGTTTTTT. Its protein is CASSSRVTNEKLFF.

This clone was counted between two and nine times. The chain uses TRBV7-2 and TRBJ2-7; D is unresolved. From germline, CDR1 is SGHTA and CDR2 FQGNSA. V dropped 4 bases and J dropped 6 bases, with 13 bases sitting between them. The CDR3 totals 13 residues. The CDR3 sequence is CASSSWANGEQYF. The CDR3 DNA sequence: TGTGCCAGCAGCTCCTGGGCCAACGGCGAGCAGTACTTC.

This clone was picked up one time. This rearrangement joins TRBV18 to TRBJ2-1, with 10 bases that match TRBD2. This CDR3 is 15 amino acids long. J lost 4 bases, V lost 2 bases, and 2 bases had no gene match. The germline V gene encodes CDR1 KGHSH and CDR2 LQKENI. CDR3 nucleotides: TGTGCCAGCTCACCATCAGCGGGAGGGTACAATGAGCAGTTCTTC. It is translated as CASSPSAGGYNEQFF.

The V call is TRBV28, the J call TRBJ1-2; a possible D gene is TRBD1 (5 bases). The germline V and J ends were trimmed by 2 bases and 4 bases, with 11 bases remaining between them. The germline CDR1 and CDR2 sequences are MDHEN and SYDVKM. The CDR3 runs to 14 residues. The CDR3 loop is CASSLVGESYGYTF. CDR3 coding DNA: TGTGCCAGCAGTTTAGTGGGGGAATCCTATGGCTACACCTTC.

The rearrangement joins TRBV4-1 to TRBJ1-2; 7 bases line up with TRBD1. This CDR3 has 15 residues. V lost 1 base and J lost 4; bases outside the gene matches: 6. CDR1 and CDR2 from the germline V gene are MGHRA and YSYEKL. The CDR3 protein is CASSQARGDSYGYTF. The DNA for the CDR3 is TGCGCCAGCAGCCAAGCTAGGGGGGACAGCTATGGCTACACCTTC.

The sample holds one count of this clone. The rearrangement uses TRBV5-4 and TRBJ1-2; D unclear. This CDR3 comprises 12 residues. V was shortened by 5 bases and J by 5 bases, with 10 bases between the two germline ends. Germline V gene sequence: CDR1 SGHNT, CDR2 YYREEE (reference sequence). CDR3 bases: TGTGCCAGCAGTTCGGACGGATATGGCTACACCTTC. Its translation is CASSSDGYGYTF. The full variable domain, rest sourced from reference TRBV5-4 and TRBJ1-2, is ETGVTQSPTHLIKTRGQQVTLRCSSQSGHNTVSWYQQALGQGPQFIFQYYREEENGRGNFPPRFSGLQFPNYSSELNVNALELDDSALYLCASSSDGYGYTFGSGTRLTVV.

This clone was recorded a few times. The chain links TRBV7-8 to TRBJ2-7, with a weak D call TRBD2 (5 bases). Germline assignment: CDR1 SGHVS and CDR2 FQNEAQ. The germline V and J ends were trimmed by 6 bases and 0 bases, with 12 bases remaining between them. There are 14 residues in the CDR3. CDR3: CASREKRGSYEQYF. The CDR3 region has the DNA TGTGCCAGCAGGGAAAAACGGGGCTCCTACGAGCAGTACTTC.